A selection of T cell receptor beta chains follows, all from one sample in a study of T cell responses to AZD1222 COVID-19 vaccine. The data were produced by immunoSEQ multiplex PCR, yet TCRdb's version contains in-frame clones alone and is incomplete. Here the sample spans more than 150,000 clones, more than 85% being singletons. The sample consisted of peripheral blood, taken 28 days after the second AZD1222 dose. These receptor sequences come from an adult who received the AZD1222 COVID-19 vaccine. The CDR3 runs from the conserved cysteine through the conserved F or W. Not every row has a clone size; where given, it reads once, few, many or a size class.

12	once	TRBJ1-1	TRBV11-3	CASSKTDHEAFF
15	NA	TRBJ1-1	TRBV30	CAWSQQGMKNTEAFF
14	NA	TRBJ1-1	TRBV6-5	CAFTRDSGGTEAFF
9	NA	TRBJ1-6	TRBV13	CASREPLHF
11	NA	TRBJ1-1	TRBV10-3	CAIRRANEAFF
15	NA	TRBJ1-1	TRBV25-1	CASSESAGSAAEAFF
13	few	TRBJ1-5	TRBV12-3/TRBV12-4	CASSFQANQPQHF
16	once	TRBJ1-2	TRBV5-8	CASSAGTGANNYGYTF
13	many	TRBJ2-7	TRBV9	CASSLGNPHEQYF
14	NA	TRBJ1-1	TRBV7-9	CASSSQRSNTEAFF
14	NA	TRBJ2-1	TRBV19	CASSILRAYNKQFF
16	NA	TRBJ1-5	TRBV28	CASSLWGTGSNQPQHF
12	NA	TRBJ1-2	TRBV12-3/TRBV12-4	CASSPSNFIPEF
16	NA	TRBJ1-4	TRBV3-1/TRBV3-2	CASSQEWGPTNEKLFF
15	NA	TRBJ2-6	TRBV24-1	CATSDPNSGANVLTF
14	NA	TRBJ1-2	TRBV6-5	CASSYSSGGKGYTF
13	NA	TRBJ1-5	TRBV29-1	CSVDTGFNQPQHF
13	few	TRBJ1-2	TRBV9	CASSPSLSYGYTF
12	NA	TRBJ1-1	TRBV6-6	CASSYSLGEAFF
12	NA	TRBJ1-5	TRBV2	CASRPPNQPQHF
12	NA	TRBJ2-1	TRBV7-8	CASSATGNEQFF
16	NA	TRBJ2-2	TRBV19	CASSSLSTLNTGELFF
14	NA	TRBJ1-6	TRBV5-6	CASSLDSRNSPLHF
15	NA	TRBJ1-2	TRBV18	CASSLRSDGPDGYTF
13	NA	TRBJ2-7	TRBV4-2	CASSPLSHYEQYF
16	NA	TRBJ1-3	TRBV6-1	CASSEALGGTGNTIYF
15	NA	TRBJ2-5	TRBV7-6	CASSSGPYSQETQYF
16	NA	TRBJ1-4	TRBV6-5	CASSSLVGGRGEKLFF
12	NA	TRBJ2-6	TRBV30	CAWSAGANVLTF
13	NA	TRBJ1-4	TRBV6-4	CASSRTGDEKLFF
15	NA	TRBJ1-2	TRBV3-1/TRBV3-2	CASSQDQRQGYGYTF
16	NA	TRBJ2-3	TRBV5-1	CASSVPGQESTDTQYF
12	NA	TRBJ2-7	TRBV10-3	CAISGGQEEQYF
15	NA	TRBJ1-1	TRBV3-1/TRBV3-2	CASSLTGGLNTEAFF
15	NA	TRBJ2-1	TRBV7-2	CASSSTPGGGFEQFF
12	NA	TRBJ1-6	TRBV12-3/TRBV12-4	CASSWSSWALHF
15	NA	TRBJ2-3	TRBV6-5	CASSYGEARADTQYF
18	NA	TRBJ1-1	TRBV5-1	CASSFSGGLGSMNTEAFF
15	NA	TRBJ1-2	TRBV6-5	CASSYVQGTDYGYTF
13	NA	TRBJ2-4	TRBV5-1	CASKAGQAGIQYF
15	NA	TRBJ2-4	TRBV5-8	CASSLGRQNGNIQYF